This is a list of T cell receptor beta chains from one sample in a study of cytomegalovirus exposure and HLA in healthy donors. Profiled with immunoSEQ multiplex PCR; TCRdb holds only in-frame clones, not every one. This table holds roughly 98,000 clones, under 85% found once. The source material was PBMCs. The receptors derive from a woman between 65 and 79 years old in good health and CMV-seropositive. The CDR3 runs from the conserved cysteine through the conserved F or W. Fields, in order: D gene, V gene, clone size, J gene, CDR3 protein, CDR3 DNA. D genes are given only for firm matches. For some rows the clone size is stated as once, few or many, or as a class when expanded; others skip it.

.	TRBV5-1	.	TRBJ1-5	CASRPGVGGNQPQHF	TGCGCCAGCAGGCCAGGGGTGGGGGGCAATCAGCCCCAGCATTTT
.	TRBV6-4	once	TRBJ2-5	CASSARMGAKETQYF	TGTGCCAGCAGTGCCCGAATGGGGGCGAAGGAGACCCAGTACTTC
TRBD1	TRBV27	.	TRBJ2-2	CASSPLDRGNIVRANTGELFF	TGTGCCAGCAGTCCGCTGGACAGGGGAAATATCGTGCGGGCGAACACCGGGGAGCTGTTTTTT
TRBD1	TRBV27	.	TRBJ2-7	CASSLGQGVSYEQYF	TGTGCCAGCAGTTTGGGTCAGGGGGTCTCCTACGAGCAGTACTTC
.	TRBV5-4	.	TRBJ1-4	CASSPMGNEKLFF	TGTGCCAGCAGCCCCATGGGCAATGAAAAACTGTTTTTT
TRBD1	TRBV4-3	few	TRBJ1-5	CASSQRQGGQPQHF	TGCGCCAGCAGCCAAAGACAGGGCGGGCAGCCCCAGCATTTT
.	TRBV19	once	TRBJ2-1	CASSIWAGAQDEQFF	TGTGCCAGTAGTATATGGGCAGGGGCTCAGGATGAGCAGTTCTTC
.	TRBV5-4	.	TRBJ2-7	CASSATGVLGEQYF	TGTGCCAGCAGCGCAACCGGGGTTCTTGGCGAGCAGTACTTC
.	TRBV7-9	.	TRBJ2-7	CASSTRNRVEKYEQYF	TGTGCCAGCAGCACGAGGAACAGGGTGGAAAAATACGAGCAGTACTTC
TRBD2	TRBV19	.	TRBJ2-7	CASSILYRLAGGGEQYF	TGTGCCAGTAGTATCTTATATCGTCTAGCGGGAGGAGGCGAGCAGTACTTC
.	TRBV27	.	TRBJ2-3	CASSLQGKDTQYF	TGTGCCAGCAGTTTACAGGGGAAAGATACGCAGTATTTT
.	TRBV6-4	.	TRBJ1-1	CASSVTLNTEAFF	TGTGCCAGCAGTGTAACATTGAACACTGAAGCTTTCTTT
.	TRBV5-5	.	TRBJ1-5	CASSWGVGGNQPQHF	TGTGCCAGCAGCTGGGGGGTGGGGGGCAATCAGCCCCAGCATTTT
TRBD1	TRBV7-6	.	TRBJ1-2	CASSSTGEDGYTF	TGTGCCAGCAGCTCGACAGGGGAGGATGGCTACACCTTC
.	TRBV9	.	TRBJ2-2	CASSVGQPGELFF	TGTGCCAGCAGCGTAGGACAGCCCGGGGAGCTGTTTTTT
.	TRBV28	.	TRBJ1-2	CASSSEGRVYGYTF	TGTGCCAGCAGTTCGGAGGGGCGCGTCTATGGCTACACCTTC
.	TRBV19	.	TRBJ1-5	CASTVTGRAGQPQHF	TGTGCCAGTACCGTTACGGGGAGGGCTGGTCAGCCCCAGCATTTT
.	TRBV4-2	.	TRBJ2-7	CASSQDTGLIGSYEQYF	TGTGCCAGCAGCCAAGATACGGGACTCATAGGTTCCTACGAGCAGTACTTC
TRBD1	TRBV7-9	once	TRBJ1-1	CASSHSGQRNTEAFF	TGTGCCAGCAGCCATTCGGGACAGAGGAACACTGAAGCTTTCTTT
TRBD2	TRBV27	.	TRBJ2-1	CASSFRTSGRDNEQLF	TGTGCCAGCAGTTTTAGGACTAGCGGGAGAGACAATGAGCAGCTCTTC
TRBD2	TRBV27	.	TRBJ2-3	CASSLPSGGGTDTQYF	TGTGCCAGCAGTTTACCCAGCGGGGGCGGCACAGATACGCAGTATTTT
.	TRBV2	once	TRBJ2-7	CASSQKGAPYEQYF	TGTGCCAGCAGTCAAAAAGGGGCCCCCTACGAGCAGTACTTC
.	TRBV5-8	.	TRBJ1-5	CASSLGYGRGTKNQPQHF	TGTGCCAGCAGCTTGGGATACGGGAGAGGGACGAAAAATCAGCCCCAGCATTTT
.	TRBV7-9	.	TRBJ1-4	CASSLDAGFSEKLFF	TGTGCCAGCAGCTTAGATGCAGGGTTTTCTGAAAAACTGTTTTTT
TRBD1	TRBV5-4	.	TRBJ1-1	CASSGGQGRPYTEAFF	TGTGCCAGCAGCGGAGGACAGGGGCGTCCCTACACTGAAGCTTTCTTT
.	TRBV6-6	.	TRBJ2-6	CASTLLQASGANVLTF	TGTGCCAGCACACTCCTACAGGCGTCTGGGGCCAACGTCCTGACTTTC
TRBD2	TRBV6-1	.	TRBJ2-7	CASRLAGGPPEQYF	TGTGCCAGCAGGTTAGCGGGAGGGCCGCCCGAGCAGTACTTC
TRBD2	TRBV7-9	few	TRBJ2-1	CASSKAGTSGNEQFF	TGTGCCAGCAGCAAGGCCGGGACTAGCGGGAATGAGCAGTTCTTC
.	TRBV28	.	TRBJ1-4	CASTVLRGGEGKLFF	TGTGCCAGCACCGTACTGCGGGGGGGGGAGGGAAAACTGTTTTTT
TRBD1	TRBV7-2	few	TRBJ2-7	CASSHRQGNYEQYF	TGTGCCAGCAGCCATCGACAGGGGAACTACGAGCAGTACTTC
.	TRBV5-1	.	TRBJ2-5	CASSFSETQYF	TGCGCCAGCAGCTTTAGCGAGACCCAGTACTTC
TRBD1	TRBV7-2	.	TRBJ2-2	CASSLLTGGVTGELFF	TGTGCCAGCAGCTTATTGACAGGGGGTGTCACCGGGGAGCTGTTTTTT
.	TRBV13	.	TRBJ1-3	CASSLTSSGNTIYF	TGTGCCAGCAGCTTAACGAGTTCTGGAAACACCATATATTTT
.	TRBV7-9	.	TRBJ1-6	CASSLNTNSPLHF	TGTGCCAGCAGCTTGAACACCAATTCACCCCTCCACTTT
.	TRBV9	.	TRBJ1-4	CASSVDTATNEKLFF	TGTGCCAGCAGCGTAGATACAGCAACTAATGAAAAACTGTTTTTT
.	TRBV28	.	TRBJ2-7	CASSRAEHTLLSYEQYF	TGTGCCAGCAGTCGAGCGGAACACACACTGCTCTCCTACGAGCAGTACTTC
.	TRBV9	medium-sized	TRBJ1-6	CASSVYGRNSPLHF	TGTGCCAGCAGCGTATACGGGAGGAATTCACCCCTCCACTTT
TRBD1	TRBV28	.	TRBJ2-3	CASSLYGTGASTDTQYF	TGTGCCAGCAGTTTATACGGGACAGGGGCAAGCACAGATACGCAGTATTTT
TRBD1	TRBV4-3	large	TRBJ1-5	CASSQEPATGGQPQHF	TGCGCCAGCAGCCAAGAGCCGGCGACAGGGGGCCAGCCCCAGCATTTT
.	TRBV27	.	TRBJ2-7	CASSQRGSSYEQYF	TGTGCCAGCAGCCAAAGGGGTAGTTCCTACGAGCAGTACTTC
TRBD1	TRBV30	.	TRBJ2-5	CACSDRGEETQYF	TGTGCCTGTTCCGACAGGGGGGAAGAGACCCAGTACTTC
.	TRBV5-6	.	TRBJ2-5	CASSFSQVLQETQYF	TGTGCCAGCAGCTTTAGTCAGGTGCTCCAAGAGACCCAGTACTTC
TRBD1	TRBV30	few	TRBJ2-1	CAWSWDRGYNEQFF	TGTGCCTGGAGTTGGGACAGGGGCTACAATGAGCAGTTCTTC
.	TRBV5-1	few	TRBJ2-6	CASSTGTALSGANVLTF	TGCGCCAGCAGCACCGGGACTGCCCTCTCTGGGGCCAACGTCCTGACTTTC
.	TRBV7-8	.	TRBJ2-7	CASSPPTSFGYEQYF	TGTGCCAGCAGCCCCCCGACTAGTTTCGGCTACGAGCAGTACTTC